A single TCR beta chain is shown here with its context. The target antigen is unknown. The sample is drawn from a study of cytomegalovirus exposure and HLA in healthy donors. Primers included in the PCR were 60 Vbeta and 13 Jbeta primers. As originally analysed: Later analysis identified roughly 82 million unique TCR beta chains, about 10 million shared. Data came from immunoSEQ multiplex PCR; TCRdb stores just in-frame clones and leaves some out. V, J and clone size are those of that table, while D and trimming were read from the DNA. The sample holds around 130,000 clones, about three quarters seen once. Study-level points and caveats: Three chains linked to CMV were shown in vitro to be specific for CMV antigens. Of the V segments, some could not be distinguished, including TRBV6-2 and TRBV6-3, and were excluded. According to the study, 160 or so TCR beta chains were cytomegalovirus-associated.

The CDR3 is 13 residues long. Germline lookup yields CDR1 MDHEN and CDR2 SYDVKM. The V and J ends lost 5 bases and 2 bases respectively, with 10 bases between them. The sample taken for sequencing was PBMCs. The chain couples TRBV28 to TRBJ2-7; D might be TRBD1 (5 bases). This clonotype originated in a man in his forties in good health and CMV-seropositive. CDR3 in amino acids: CASSLIGAYEQYF. For the CDR3, the DNA is TGTGCCAGCAGTCTGATAGGGGCCTACGAGCAGTACTTC.